These 4 T cell receptor beta chains were sequenced from one sample in a study of Ad26.COV2.S vaccination and SARS-CoV-2 variants. Treatment defined: 15 to 20 received Ad26.COV2.S at low or high dose, single or two shots; a few received placebo; per-sample allocation not given. Specimen acquisition occurred on day 63 following the initial vaccine or placebo injection. Libraries were prepared by immunoSEQ multiplex PCR; TCRdb keeps only in-frame clonotypes and omits some of them. The table has roughly 700,000 clones, around 89% seen once. The sample in question was peripheral blood, obtained in a trial of Ad26.COV2.S vaccine versus placebo. These receptor sequences come from a person between 18 and 65 years old who received the Ad26.COV2.S COVID-19 vaccine or a placebo.

V and J are TRBV19 and TRBJ2-2; 9 positions agree with TRBD1. Trimming removed 3 bases from V and 3 bases from J; junction bases left unmatched: 11. The germline V gene has CDR1 LNHDA and CDR2 SQIVND (reference sequence). CDR3 length: 18 residues. The CDR3 protein is CASSIDGRTGAYTGELFF. Written as DNA, the CDR3 is TGTGCCAGTAGTATTGATGGGCGGACAGGGGCCTACACCGGGGAGCTGTTTTTT.

V and J are TRBV5-1 and TRBJ2-7; 7 bases agree with TRBD2. There are 15 residues in the CDR3. The germline CDR1 and CDR2 sequences are SGHRS and YFSETQ. J gave up 2 bases and V 4 bases, and 9 bases lay outside the gene matches. In nucleotides, the CDR3 is TGCGCCAGCAGCCCTCGGGGGGTAGGGACCTACGAGCAGTACTTC. It codes for CASSPRGVGTYEQYF. Full variable domain (outside the CDR3, taken from reference TRBV5-1 and TRBJ2-7): KAGVTQTPRYLIKTRGQQVTLSCSPISGHRSVSWYQQTPGQGLQFLFEYFSETQRNKGNFPGRFSGRQFSNSRSEMNVSTLELGDSALYLCASSPRGVGTYEQYFGPGTRLTVT.

This clone was detected a few times. The V and J genes are TRBV6-6 and TRBJ2-4, with 8 bases aligning to TRBD1. The CDR3 loop spans 14 amino acids. CDR1 is MNHNY and CDR2 is SVGAGI in the germline V gene (reference sequence). With 7 bases clipped from V and 8 bases from J, the junction kept 10 bases outside the gene matches. The CDR3 coding sequence is TGTGCCAGCAACAAACAGGGGGAGGCGGACATTCAGTACTTC. Amino acid sequence: CASNKQGEADIQYF.

The J gene is TRBJ1-4, the V gene TRBV19, with 9 bases fitting TRBD1. CDR1 LNHDA and CDR2 SQIVND come from the germline V gene (reference sequence). J was trimmed by 8 bases and V by 3 bases; bases with no gene match: 10. The CDR3 length is 16 residues. CDR3 bases: TGTGCCAGTAGTATCCATACAGGGGGCCTGGTCGAAAAACTGTTTTTT. Its protein is CASSIHTGGLVEKLFF.